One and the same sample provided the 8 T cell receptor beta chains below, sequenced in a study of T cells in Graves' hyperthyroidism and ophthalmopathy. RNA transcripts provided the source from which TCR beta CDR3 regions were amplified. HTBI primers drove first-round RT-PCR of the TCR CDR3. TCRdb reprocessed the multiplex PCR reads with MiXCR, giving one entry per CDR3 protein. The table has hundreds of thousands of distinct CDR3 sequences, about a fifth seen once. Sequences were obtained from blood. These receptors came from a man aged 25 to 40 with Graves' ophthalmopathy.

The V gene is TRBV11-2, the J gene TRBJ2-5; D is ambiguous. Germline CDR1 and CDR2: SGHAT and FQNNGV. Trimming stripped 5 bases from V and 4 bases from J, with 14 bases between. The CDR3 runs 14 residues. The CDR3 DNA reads TGTGCCAGCAGCCTACGAGGCCGTCCAGAGACCCAGTACTTC. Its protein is CASSLRGRPETQYF.

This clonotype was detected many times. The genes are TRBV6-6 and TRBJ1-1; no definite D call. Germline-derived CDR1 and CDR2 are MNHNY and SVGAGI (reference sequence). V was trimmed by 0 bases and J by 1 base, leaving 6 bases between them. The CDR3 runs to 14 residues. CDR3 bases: TGTGCCAGCAGTTACTCTGAGGGGAACACTGAAGCTTTCTTT. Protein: CASSYSEGNTEAFF.

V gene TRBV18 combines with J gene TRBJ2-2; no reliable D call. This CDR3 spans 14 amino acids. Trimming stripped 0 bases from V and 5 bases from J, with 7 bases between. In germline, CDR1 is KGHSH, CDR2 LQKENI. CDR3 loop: CASSPPNPTGELFF. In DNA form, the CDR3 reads TGTGCCAGCTCACCACCAAATCCGACCGGGGAGCTGTTTTTT. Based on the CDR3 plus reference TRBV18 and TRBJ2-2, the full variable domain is NAGVMQNPRHLVRRRGQEARLRCSPMKGHSHVYWYRQLPEEGLKFMVYLQKENIIDESGMPKERFSAEFPKEGPSILRIQQVVRGDSAAYFCASSPPNPTGELFFGEGSRLTVL.

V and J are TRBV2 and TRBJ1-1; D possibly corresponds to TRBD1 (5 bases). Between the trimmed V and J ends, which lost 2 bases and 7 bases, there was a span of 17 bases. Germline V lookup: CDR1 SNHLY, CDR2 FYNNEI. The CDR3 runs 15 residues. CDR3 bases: TGTGCCAGCAGTGAACTGACTGGGGGGGATGATGAAGCTTTCTTT. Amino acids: CASSELTGGDDEAFF.

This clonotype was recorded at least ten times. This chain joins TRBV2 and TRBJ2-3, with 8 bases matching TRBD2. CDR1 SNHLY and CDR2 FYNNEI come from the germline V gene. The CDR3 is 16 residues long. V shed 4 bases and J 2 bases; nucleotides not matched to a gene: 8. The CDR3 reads CASSGPGGMSTDTQYF. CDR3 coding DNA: TGTGCCAGCAGTGGCCCGGGGGGGATGTCCACAGATACGCAGTATTTT.

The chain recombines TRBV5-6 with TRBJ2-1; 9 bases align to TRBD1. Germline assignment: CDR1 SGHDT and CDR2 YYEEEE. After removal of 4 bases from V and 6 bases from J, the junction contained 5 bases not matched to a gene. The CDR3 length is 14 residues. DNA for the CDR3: TGTGCCAGCAGCCCACAGGGGGCCCGCAATGAGCAGTTCTTC. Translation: CASSPQGARNEQFF.

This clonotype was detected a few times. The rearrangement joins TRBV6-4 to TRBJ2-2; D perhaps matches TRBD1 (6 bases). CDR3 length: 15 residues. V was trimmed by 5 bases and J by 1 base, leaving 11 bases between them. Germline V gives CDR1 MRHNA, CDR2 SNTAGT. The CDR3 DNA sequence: TGTGCCAGCAGTACACAGGGACGGAACACCGGGGAGCTGTTTTTT. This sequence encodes CASSTQGRNTGELFF.

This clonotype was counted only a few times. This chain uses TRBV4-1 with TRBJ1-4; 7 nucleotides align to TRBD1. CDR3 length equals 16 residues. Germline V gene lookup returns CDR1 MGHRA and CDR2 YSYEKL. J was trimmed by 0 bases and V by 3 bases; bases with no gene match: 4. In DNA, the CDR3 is TGCGCCAGCAGCCAGCAGGGGACAGCAACTAATGAAAAACTGTTTTTT. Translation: CASSQQGTATNEKLFF.